What follows are 6 T cell receptor beta chains derived from one specimen sequenced in a study of molecular identifiers for immune sequencing clone quantification. TCRdb reprocessed the PCR reads with MiXCR, giving one entry per CDR3 protein. The data show roughly 320,000 distinct CDR3 sequences, 24% seen once. The specimen sequenced was naive CD8+ T cells from blood, with Jurkat cell RNA spiked in. Subset described: FACS-sorted CD8+CD4-CCR7+CD45RA+ naive T cells. The receptors were gathered from a human donor in good health. Some libraries in this study had Jurkat cell RNA spiked in.

The chain joins TRBV4-1 to TRBJ1-1; tentatively, D is TRBD1 (5 bases). Trimming removed 1 base from V and 1 base from J, with 10 bases in between. Per the germline V gene, CDR1 is MGHRA and CDR2 is YSYEKL. This CDR3 region has 15 residues. The CDR3 DNA sequence: TGCGCCAGCAGCCAAGCCCCAGGGACGAACACTGAAGCTTTCTTT. It translates to CASSQAPGTNTEAFF.

The chain joins TRBV7-9 to TRBJ1-2; 7 nucleotides agree with TRBD1. This CDR3 is built from 15 residues. Germline V gives CDR1 SEHNR, CDR2 FQNEAQ (reference sequence). Trimming took 0 bases from V and 4 from J; bases not matched to a gene: 5. CDR3 sequence: CASSLANRGSYGYTF. The CDR3 nucleotides read TGTGCCAGCAGCTTAGCTAACAGGGGCAGCTATGGCTACACCTTC.

This clonotype has a count of ten or more. The rearrangement joins TRBV5-1 to TRBJ1-1; tentative D call: TRBD1 (5 bases). The V gene lost 0 bases and the J gene lost 4 bases, with 13 bases spanning the gap. Germline CDR1 reads SGHRS; CDR2 reads YFSETQ. This CDR3 spans 15 amino acids. As DNA, the CDR3 is TGCGCCAGCAGCTTGGCTGAAAACGGGGCCACTGAAGCTTTCTTT. It specifies CASSLAENGATEAFF.

The table lists this clonotype with many counts. The gene calls are TRBV13 and TRBJ2-7, with D perhaps TRBD1 (5 bases). The V end was cut by 4 bases, the J end by 2 bases, with 12 bases between. This CDR3 has 14 residues. Germline-derived CDR1 and CDR2 are PRHDT and FYEKMQ (reference sequence). CDR3 coding DNA: TGTGCCAGCAGCTCCTCCGACAGACCCTACGAGCAGTACTTC. Protein: CASSSSDRPYEQYF.

The rearrangement links TRBV11-2 to TRBJ2-1; 9 bases map to TRBD2. The CDR3 is made up of 16 amino acids. J was trimmed by 2 bases and V by 3 bases; bases with no gene match: 5. In germline, CDR1 is SGHAT, CDR2 FQNNGV. The DNA of the CDR3 is TGTGCCAGCAGCTTGGGTTGCGGGAGGGCCTACAATGAGCAGTTCTTC. Protein sequence: CASSLGCGRAYNEQFF. The whole variable domain, filled in from reference TRBV11-2 and TRBJ2-1, reads EAGVAQSPRYKIIEKRQSVAFWCNPISGHATLYWYQQILGQGPKLLIQFQNNGVVDDSQLPKDRFSAERLKGVDSTLKIQPAKLEDSAVYLCASSLGCGRAYNEQFFGPGTRLTVL.

The CDR3 region has the DNA TGTGCCAGCACTCCCGGTTCCCTAGCGGGGCCACAAGAGACCCAGTACTTC. Translation: CASTPGSLAGPQETQYF. The chain recombines TRBV27 with TRBJ2-5; 9 nucleotides match TRBD2. CDR3 length equals 17 residues. J was trimmed by 2 bases and V by 7 bases; bases with no gene match: 14. Germline CDR1 and CDR2: MNHEY and SMNVEV (reference sequence).